The entry that follows covers one T cell receptor (beta chain) sequence. From germline, CDR1 is LNHDA and CDR2 SQIVND (reference sequence). This CDR3 region has 15 residues. Trimming pared 5 bases from V and 8 bases from J, leaving 18 bases between. Sequenced by immunoSEQ multiplex PCR; TCRdb stores in-frame clones only, minus some. The sample carries 380,000 or so clones, roughly 80% recorded once. The data originate from a study of blood T cell repertoires in COVID-19. The clonotype was recovered from a human donor with acute or convalescent COVID-19. The donor label of this sample is uncertain. Material for sequencing was peripheral blood. The genes are TRBV19 and TRBJ1-4, with a tentative D call TRBD1 (6 bases). CDR3 sequence reads: CASSPGTPGGEKLFF. In DNA, the CDR3 is TGTGCCAGTAGTCCCGGGACACCCGGAGGCGAAAAACTGTTTTTT.